Sequencing of this T cell receptor beta chain was carried out in a study of blood T cell repertoires in COVID-19. Study in general: Donors in the United States, Italy and Spain gave samples during acute or convalescent COVID-19.

Clones were sequenced by immunoSEQ multiplex PCR, and TCRdb holds only the in-frame ones, with some missing. The sample gives nearly 40,000 clones, over 75% of which show up once; 9% is in the top ten. This clone has only a few counts. Germline V gene sequence: CDR1 LNHDA, CDR2 SQIVND (reference sequence). The CDR3 is made up of 15 amino acids. V lost 8 bases and J lost 7, with 18 bases in between. The chain is built from TRBV19 and TRBJ1-6; D gene ambiguous. The sequenced sample consisted of peripheral blood. This TCR was recovered from a woman aged 70 to 79 with acute or convalescent COVID-19. CDR3 sequence: CASSPGPPGNSPLHF. In nucleotides, the CDR3 is TGTGCCAGTTCCCCTGGGCCACCGGGGAATTCACCCCTCCACTTT. Drawing the rest from reference TRBV19 and TRBJ1-6, the complete variable domain is DGGITQSPKYLFRKEGQNVTLSCEQNLNHDAMYWYRQDPGQGLRLIYYSQIVNDFQKGDIAEGYSVSREKKESFPLTVTSAQKNPTAFYLCASSPGPPGNSPLHFGNGTRLTVT.